This T cell receptor (beta chain) was profiled in a study of T cell responses to AZD1222 COVID-19 vaccine (dated by TCRdb to the early 2020s). Regarding the research as a whole: AZD1222 recipients whose second dose came at about 4 weeks and those whose second dose came at about 12 weeks were combined into one group, since spike-specific TCR depth and breadth did not differ between the two schedules. A total of just over 230 trial participants underwent TCR sequencing, of whom some 210 received two doses of AZD1222 and some 26 received two doses of the MenACWY control vaccine. Trial participants were enrolled by age into 18-55, 56-69 and 70-plus year subgroups, with around 150, 28 and 57 TCR-sequenced participants respectively.

Reading from cysteine to phenylalanine, the CDR3 counts 14 amino acids. Only the CDR3 DNA is retained, 42 bases long and in frame from the first base. V lost 2 bases and J lost 4 bases, and the count of bases not matched to a germline gene is 2. As encoded in the germline V gene, CDR1 is SGHAT while CDR2 is FQNNGV. This specimen's time point label, per the study, means: baseline before first vaccination. Vaccinee samples came from UK trials COV001 and COV002, including a single-blind randomized controlled phase 2/3 trial of AZD1222 (ChAdOx1 nCoV-19) in healthy adults. For TCRbeta chain sequencing, PBMC samples were collected from trial participants at day 0 and at day 28 after the second dose. Overall study results and their limits: Conclusions about previously exposed vaccinees are limited, since just 6 or 7 AZD1222 recipients were seropositive for SARS-CoV-2 at baseline. After two AZD1222 doses, spike-specific TCR breadth and depth were significantly higher than at day 0 and than in MenACWY recipients. Reportedly, almost half of the unique spike-specific TCRs recognized epitopes lying outside the regions that are mutated in the B.1.351 and B.1.1.7 variants. Participants were mostly white British and included more females than males, and it was suggested by the authors that clonal diversity may have been underestimated. Vaccine-associated CD4 TCRs spanned the whole spike protein, with dominant responses in regions 160-218 and 743-854. Because no day 14 peak-response samples were available, repertoires were characterized only after the peak T cell response. In the small 56-69-year group, the increase in depth fell short of significance, most likely because of low power.

As concerns this clone: The antigen this receptor binds is unknown. Base quality data are lacking; no much larger clone is found one base away. The same CDR3 can be traced to other DNA sequences in this sample.

The CDR3 regions of human TCRbeta chains were analyzed by immunosequencing. The source study handled its data this way. Repertoire TCRs were matched against a reference library of SARS-CoV-2-specific TCRs generated with the MIRA antigen-specificity platform. Breadth was defined as the fraction of unique TCRs that were SARS-CoV-2-associated, and depth was defined as the fraction of total T cells that were SARS-CoV-2-associated. Using the MIRA data, each spike-specific TCR was mapped to the spike region that the TCR reacts to and placed in a CD4 or CD8 class. Log10-transformed breadth and depth values were compared by one-way ANOVA with Sidak's multiple comparisons tests. TCRdb's version of the immuneACCESS table is confined to in-frame rearrangements and falls short of the full clone set. An unresolved V gene accounts for under half of the shortfall where checked; the remainder is of unknown origin. V and J calls and clone size are copied from that table; D and trimming were computed from the DNA. In all, the sample holds about 200,000 clones, and around 94% of those were seen once. The ten largest clones add up to less than 1.5% of the sample.

Here the sequenced sample was peripheral blood, taken on day 0 of AZD1222 vaccination. The chain is assembled from TRBV11-2 and TRBJ1-2, and 9 junctional nucleotides match TRBD1. The TCR was taken from an adult in good health. The CDR3 has the sequence CASSLRTGVYGYTF. DNA sequence: TGTGCCAGCAGCTTACGGACAGGGGTCTATGGCTACACCTTC.